This T cell receptor beta chain was captured in a study of cytotoxic CD8 clonotypes in ibrutinib-treated CLL. The protocol was immunoSEQ multiplex PCR, while the TCRdb copy is restricted to in-frame clones and leaves out a portion. Among 150,000 or so clones, approximately 80% were seen once, and the ten largest hold about 5%. The input for sequencing was PBMCs, taken after 24 months of ibrutinib treatment. The TCR sequence derives from a human donor with chronic lymphocytic leukemia.

The DNA of the CDR3 is TGCGCCAGCAGCCAAGGACCGGGACAGGGACCTATTGAAGCTTTCTTT. The encoded protein is CASSQGPGQGPIEAFF. The chain has TRBV4-1 and TRBJ1-1; 9 positions agree with TRBD1. V lost 1 base, J lost 7 bases, and 10 bases stayed unmatched. The CDR3 has 16 residues. From germline, CDR1 is MGHRA and CDR2 YSYEKL.